Below are 5 T cell receptor beta chains sequenced from a single sample in a study of shared clonotypes between healthy human individuals (dated by TCRdb to the early 2020s). For the CD8 naive samples, CD45RO-negative cells were positively selected for CCR7, yielding a CD45RA+CCR7+ population from which TemRA cells were excluded. The library was obtained by the immunoSEQ multiplex PCR assay. The table was pulled from immuneACCESS by TCRdb, which kept in-frame rearrangements only. Such tables lose some clones; where checked, under half of the loss comes from unresolved V genes, and the rest has no known cause. The sample table holds about 700,000 clones, of which around 90% were seen once. The top ten clones comprise 24% of the sample. The sample taken for sequencing was naive CD8+ T cells sorted from blood. According to the study, the label for this sample's cell subset or site signals: CD45RA+CCR7+. The receptors shown here come from a man aged 25 to 45 in good health.

This chain connects TRBV7-9 to TRBJ2-1; no firm D call. V was pared by 1 base and J by 3 bases, with 13 bases between. Germline-derived CDR1 and CDR2 are SEHNR and FQNEAQ (reference sequence). This CDR3 is 16 amino acids long. CDR3 residues: CASSLEPGLSYNEQFF. The CDR3 DNA is TGTGCCAGCAGCTTAGAACCAGGCTTGAGCTACAATGAGCAGTTCTTC. Full variable domain (rest looked up from reference TRBV7-9 and TRBJ2-1): DTGVSQNPRHKITKRGQNVTFRCDPISEHNRLYWYRQTLGQGPEFLTYFQNEAQLEKSRLLSDRFSAERPKGSFSTLEIQRTEQGDSAMYLCASSLEPGLSYNEQFFGPGTRLTVL.

The rearrangement links TRBV2 to TRBJ1-2, with D hard to call. The CDR3 has 15 amino acids. Per germline, CDR1 SNHLY and CDR2 FYNNEI. The V and J ends lost 4 bases and 0 bases respectively, with 12 bases between them. The CDR3: CASSVGRASNYGYTF. DNA for the CDR3: TGTGCCAGCAGTGTAGGAAGGGCCTCTAACTATGGCTACACCTTC.

The chain has TRBV29-1 and TRBJ2-3, with a weak D call TRBD2 (6 bases). V lost 2 bases and J lost 2, with 17 bases in between. The germline CDR1 and CDR2 sequences are SQVTM and ANQGSEA. The CDR3 spans 16 residues. The CDR3 DNA is TGCAGCGTTGAAACCCCGGGAGAGTACTACACAGATACGCAGTATTTT. Encoded protein: CSVETPGEYYTDTQYF.

This chain joins TRBV27 and TRBJ2-7, with TRBD1 matching over 7 bases. The CDR3 extends over 12 amino acids. The trim removed 6 bases at V and 4 bases at J, leaving 3 bases unmatched. Germline V gives CDR1 MNHEY, CDR2 SMNVEV (reference sequence). The CDR3 DNA reads TGTGCCAGCAGGGGACAGCCTTACGAGCAGTACTTC. Residues: CASRGQPYEQYF.

J is TRBJ2-3 and V is TRBV11-2; D gene ambiguous. Per the germline V gene, CDR1 is SGHAT and CDR2 is FQNNGV. Deletions cut 0 bases from V and 6 bases from J, with 16 bases between. CDR3 length: 16 residues. In DNA, the CDR3 is TGTGCCAGCAGCTTAGAGGCAGCACCTTCCTCGGATACGCAGTATTTT. This sequence encodes CASSLEAAPSSDTQYF.